This T cell receptor beta chain was obtained from a study of neoadjuvant anti-PD-1 for oral cavity cancer. The CDR3 is 16 residues long. V lost 3 bases and J 2 bases, leaving 16 bases between the germline ends. Germline V gene data show CDR1 as MNHNS and CDR2 as SASEGT. The assay was immunoSEQ multiplex PCR, and TCRdb's table has in-frame clones only and misses some. The table shows 55,000 to 75,000 clones, with 65% to 85% occurring only once. This chain connects TRBV6-1 to TRBJ1-1; D possibly corresponds to TRBD1 (5 bases). The sequence was obtained from a person aged 35-79 years with oral cavity squamous cell carcinoma. This specimen was PBMCs, taken before nivolumab (anti-PD-1) treatment. CDR3 coding DNA: TGTGCCAGCAGTGATCTAAAGGGACCGCTAAACACTGAAGCTTTCTTT. Translating gives CASSDLKGPLNTEAFF.